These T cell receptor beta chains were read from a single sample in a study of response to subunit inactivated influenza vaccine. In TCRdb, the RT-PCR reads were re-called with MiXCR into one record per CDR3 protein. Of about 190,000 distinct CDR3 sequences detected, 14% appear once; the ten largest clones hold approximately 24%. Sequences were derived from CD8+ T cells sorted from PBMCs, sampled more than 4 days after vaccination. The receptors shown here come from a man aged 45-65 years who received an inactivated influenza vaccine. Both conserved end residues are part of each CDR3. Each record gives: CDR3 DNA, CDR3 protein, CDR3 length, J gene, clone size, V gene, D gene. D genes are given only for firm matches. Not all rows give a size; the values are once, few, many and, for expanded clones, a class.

CDR3 DNA: TGTGCCATCAGAAACCGGACTAGCGGTAAATACGAGCAGTACTTC
CDR3 protein: CAIRNRTSGKYEQYF
CDR3 length: 15
J gene: TRBJ2-7
clone size: many
V gene: TRBV10-3
D gene: TRBD2

CDR3 DNA: TGTGCCAGCAGCCAAGATTTGGGGGGCTCCTACAATGAGCAGTTCTTC
CDR3 protein: CASSQDLGGSYNEQFF
CDR3 length: 16
J gene: TRBJ2-1
clone size: .
V gene: TRBV4-2
D gene: .

CDR3 DNA: TGTGCCAGCAGCCTAGGACTAGCGCAATACAATGAGCAGTTCTTC
CDR3 protein: CASSLGLAQYNEQFF
CDR3 length: 15
J gene: TRBJ2-1
clone size: few
V gene: TRBV7-7
D gene: TRBD2

CDR3 DNA: TGTGCCAGCAGCAAATCGGGACAGGCCTACGAGCAGTACTTC
CDR3 protein: CASSKSGQAYEQYF
CDR3 length: 14
J gene: TRBJ2-7
clone size: many
V gene: TRBV21-1
D gene: .

CDR3 DNA: TGCAGCTTTCTAGCGGGGGCCTCCTACGAGCAGTACTTC
CDR3 protein: CSFLAGASYEQYF
CDR3 length: 13
J gene: TRBJ2-7
clone size: few
V gene: TRBV29-1
D gene: TRBD2

CDR3 DNA: TGTGCCAGCAGTTATTATGCGGGTCCCTACGAGCAGTACTTC
CDR3 protein: CASSYYAGPYEQYF
CDR3 length: 14
J gene: TRBJ2-7
clone size: many
V gene: TRBV6-5
D gene: .

CDR3 DNA: TGTGCCAGCAGTTCACTCGCGGCTAATGAAAAACTGTTTTTT
CDR3 protein: CASSSLAANEKLFF
CDR3 length: 14
J gene: TRBJ1-4
clone size: few
V gene: TRBV6-5
D gene: .

CDR3 DNA: TGCGCCAGCAGCCAAGATCTAGGGACAGCCTACGAGCAGTACTTC
CDR3 protein: CASSQDLGTAYEQYF
CDR3 length: 15
J gene: TRBJ2-7
clone size: .
V gene: TRBV4-3
D gene: TRBD1

CDR3 DNA: TGCAGCGTCAAGGGAGTTTCCTACGAGCAGTACTTC
CDR3 protein: CSVKGVSYEQYF
CDR3 length: 12
J gene: TRBJ2-7
clone size: many
V gene: TRBV29-1
D gene: .

CDR3 DNA: TGTGCCAGCAGCCAAGAAGAAGAGACCCAGTACTTC
CDR3 protein: CASSQEEETQYF
CDR3 length: 12
J gene: TRBJ2-5
clone size: .
V gene: TRBV3-1
D gene: .

CDR3 DNA: TGTGCCAGCAGACCATCCCTTGGACCGCTGGGGGCTAGCGGCGCAGATACGCAGTATTTT
CDR3 protein: CASRPSLGPLGASGADTQYF
CDR3 length: 20
J gene: TRBJ2-3
clone size: .
V gene: TRBV3-1
D gene: .

CDR3 DNA: TGCAGCGGGACAGGGAGGACAGATACGCAGTATTTT
CDR3 protein: CSGTGRTDTQYF
CDR3 length: 12
J gene: TRBJ2-3
clone size: .
V gene: TRBV29-1
D gene: TRBD1

CDR3 DNA: TGCGCCAGCAGCTTAGCGGGGGGCTTGTACAATGAGCAGTTCTTC
CDR3 protein: CASSLAGGLYNEQFF
CDR3 length: 15
J gene: TRBJ2-1
clone size: many
V gene: TRBV5-1
D gene: TRBD2

CDR3 DNA: TGTGCCAGCAGCCAAGGAGTCCCTAGCGGGGCCAATGAGCAGTTCTTC
CDR3 protein: CASSQGVPSGANEQFF
CDR3 length: 16
J gene: TRBJ2-1
clone size: few
V gene: TRBV3-1
D gene: TRBD2

CDR3 DNA: TGTGCCTGGAGTGCGGACAGGGGATACGAGCAGTACTTC
CDR3 protein: CAWSADRGYEQYF
CDR3 length: 13
J gene: TRBJ2-7
clone size: .
V gene: TRBV30
D gene: TRBD1

CDR3 DNA: TGTGCCAGCAGCGGGACCCGCGGGTTTGGCTACACCTTC
CDR3 protein: CASSGTRGFGYTF
CDR3 length: 13
J gene: TRBJ1-2
clone size: .
V gene: TRBV28
D gene: .

CDR3 DNA: TGTGCCAGCAGCGACTCCGAGCGGGAGGGCCTCTATTCTTTCTACGAGCAGTACTTC
CDR3 protein: CASSDSEREGLYSFYEQYF
CDR3 length: 19
J gene: TRBJ2-7
clone size: .
V gene: TRBV11-1
D gene: TRBD2

CDR3 DNA: TGTGCCAGCACTAGTCCAGGGGGGTTCGATGAGCAGTTCTTC
CDR3 protein: CASTSPGGFDEQFF
CDR3 length: 14
J gene: TRBJ2-1
clone size: many
V gene: TRBV27
D gene: .

CDR3 DNA: TGTGCCAGCAGCGTCCGGGCCTCGAACACTGAAGCTTTCTTT
CDR3 protein: CASSVRASNTEAFF
CDR3 length: 14
J gene: TRBJ1-1
clone size: .
V gene: TRBV7-2
D gene: .

CDR3 DNA: TGTGCCAGCAGTTATGGAGGGTCTGGCTACACCTTC
CDR3 protein: CASSYGGSGYTF
CDR3 length: 12
J gene: TRBJ1-2
clone size: .
V gene: TRBV6-5
D gene: .

CDR3 DNA: TGTGCCAGCAGTTACGGGGGCAGTCAGCCCCAGCATTTT
CDR3 protein: CASSYGGSQPQHF
CDR3 length: 13
J gene: TRBJ1-5
clone size: .
V gene: TRBV6-2/TRBV6-3
D gene: .

CDR3 DNA: TGTGCCAGCAGCGGGACTAGCGGCTACAATGAGCAGTTCTTC
CDR3 protein: CASSGTSGYNEQFF
CDR3 length: 14
J gene: TRBJ2-1
clone size: .
V gene: TRBV12-3/TRBV12-4
D gene: TRBD2

CDR3 DNA: TGCGCCAGCAGCTTGGATGGAGGCGGGGCCAACGTCCTGACTTTC
CDR3 protein: CASSLDGGGANVLTF
CDR3 length: 15
J gene: TRBJ2-6
clone size: .
V gene: TRBV5-1
D gene: .

CDR3 DNA: TGCGCCAGCAGCCAAGTTGTTAGAAATGAGCAGTTCTTC
CDR3 protein: CASSQVVRNEQFF
CDR3 length: 13
J gene: TRBJ2-1
clone size: .
V gene: TRBV4-1
D gene: .

CDR3 DNA: TGTGCCAGCAGCTTAGGTGGCCGAGGGGCCGAGCAGTACTTC
CDR3 protein: CASSLGGRGAEQYF
CDR3 length: 14
J gene: TRBJ2-7
clone size: few
V gene: TRBV7-6
D gene: .

CDR3 DNA: TGTGCCAGCAGTGAGGGTCAGCAATTCCAGTACTTC
CDR3 protein: CASSEGQQFQYF
CDR3 length: 12
J gene: TRBJ2-7
clone size: few
V gene: TRBV2
D gene: .

CDR3 DNA: TGTGCCAGCACCACAGCGTCCTACGAGCAGTACTTC
CDR3 protein: CASTTASYEQYF
CDR3 length: 12
J gene: TRBJ2-7
clone size: few
V gene: TRBV6-6
D gene: .

CDR3 DNA: TGTGCCAGCAGCCAGGGAGTTCTAGGCCAAGAGACCCAGTACTTC
CDR3 protein: CASSQGVLGQETQYF
CDR3 length: 15
J gene: TRBJ2-5
clone size: few
V gene: TRBV7-9
D gene: .

CDR3 DNA: TGTGCCAGCAGCTTAGGGCAGGGGCGATCCTACGAGCAGTACTTC
CDR3 protein: CASSLGQGRSYEQYF
CDR3 length: 15
J gene: TRBJ2-7
clone size: few
V gene: TRBV7-9
D gene: .

CDR3 DNA: TGTGCCACCAGTGATTGGGACAGGGAGGAACGTGAGCAGTTCTTC
CDR3 protein: CATSDWDREEREQFF
CDR3 length: 15
J gene: TRBJ2-1
clone size: few
V gene: TRBV24-1
D gene: TRBD1

CDR3 DNA: TGTGCCTCCAAGAGACTGGTTGAAGGCTATGGCTACACCTTC
CDR3 protein: CASKRLVEGYGYTF
CDR3 length: 14
J gene: TRBJ1-2
clone size: many
V gene: TRBV10-3
D gene: .

CDR3 DNA: TGTGCCAGCGCAATCGGTAGGGGGCCCAATGAGCAGTTCTTC
CDR3 protein: CASAIGRGPNEQFF
CDR3 length: 14
J gene: TRBJ2-1
clone size: .
V gene: TRBV7-9
D gene: TRBD1

CDR3 DNA: TGTGCCCGCAGTTCTCCCGACGCAGGCGGGAGGGCAGAGACCCAGTACTTC
CDR3 protein: CARSSPDAGGRAETQYF
CDR3 length: 17
J gene: TRBJ2-5
clone size: .
V gene: TRBV2
D gene: TRBD2

CDR3 DNA: TGTGCCAGCAGTTTATTAGGATACAATGAGCAGTTCTTC
CDR3 protein: CASSLLGYNEQFF
CDR3 length: 13
J gene: TRBJ2-1
clone size: many
V gene: TRBV28
D gene: .

CDR3 DNA: TGTGCCAGCACTTCTCAGGTGTCAGCAAACACCGGGGAGCTGTTTTTT
CDR3 protein: CASTSQVSANTGELFF
CDR3 length: 16
J gene: TRBJ2-2
clone size: .
V gene: TRBV28
D gene: .

CDR3 DNA: TGTGCCACCTGCCCTGATCTCTTGCGGGAGAGCACAGATACGCAGTATTTT
CDR3 protein: CATCPDLLRESTDTQYF
CDR3 length: 17
J gene: TRBJ2-3
clone size: .
V gene: TRBV3-1
D gene: TRBD2

CDR3 DNA: TGTGCCAGCAGGGACAGGGTTCAAGAGACCCAGTACTTC
CDR3 protein: CASRDRVQETQYF
CDR3 length: 13
J gene: TRBJ2-5
clone size: few
V gene: TRBV28
D gene: TRBD1

CDR3 DNA: TGCAGTGCTAGAGATGATGGGGCGCTGTGGTACGAGCAGTACTTC
CDR3 protein: CSARDDGALWYEQYF
CDR3 length: 15
J gene: TRBJ2-7
clone size: few
V gene: TRBV20-1
D gene: .

CDR3 DNA: TGCAGTGCTAGAGCTGGAGAACGGGGGTACCAAGAGACCCAGTACTTC
CDR3 protein: CSARAGERGYQETQYF
CDR3 length: 16
J gene: TRBJ2-5
clone size: many
V gene: TRBV20-1
D gene: .

CDR3 DNA: TGCACCTCTCGAAGCGGGAACACAGATACGCAGTATTTT
CDR3 protein: CTSRSGNTDTQYF
CDR3 length: 13
J gene: TRBJ2-3
clone size: few
V gene: TRBV29-1
D gene: TRBD2

CDR3 DNA: TGTGCCAGCAGTTTAATAGCGGGTATTATTTACAATGAGCAGTTCTTC
CDR3 protein: CASSLIAGIIYNEQFF
CDR3 length: 16
J gene: TRBJ2-1
clone size: many
V gene: TRBV27
D gene: TRBD2

CDR3 DNA: TGTGCCTCCACCCAAGATCTCGGACTCTCGTACAATGAGCAGTTCTTC
CDR3 protein: CASTQDLGLSYNEQFF
CDR3 length: 16
J gene: TRBJ2-1
clone size: .
V gene: TRBV3-1
D gene: .

CDR3 DNA: TGTGCCAGCTCACCCGGAGTCGTCGGGACAGGGGGCGATGAGCAGTTCTTC
CDR3 protein: CASSPGVVGTGGDEQFF
CDR3 length: 17
J gene: TRBJ2-1
clone size: few
V gene: TRBV18
D gene: TRBD1